A few counts support the clone carrying this T cell receptor beta chain. The antigen remains undetermined. This sample was included in a study of T-cell memory formation after mild COVID-19. Findings and caveats of the study: Clones shrinking from day 15 to 85 showed even CD4/CD8 mixes; later expanders tilted CD4+. Contracting CD4+ clones lay largely in CM and EM, with CD8+ ones residing in EMRA. Cross-reactive memory seemingly joined, as some responding clones were found in pre-infection memory.

TCRdb re-called the 5' RACE reads through MiXCR, storing one row per CDR3 protein. Of about 250,000 distinct CDR3 sequences listed, roughly 17% were seen once; the top ten hold approximately 3.5%. The CDR3 runs to 14 residues. Unmatched junction bases numbered 17, after V lost 12 bases and J lost 9 bases. Germline loops: CDR1 KGHDR, CDR2 SFDVKD. The gene calls are TRBV24-1 and TRBJ2-7; 9 bases fit TRBD1. Source material: PBMCs or a T cell subset sorted from them (not recorded which). The sequence derives from a man aged 18 to 30 who had mild COVID-19 (a few samples of this study predate the infection). Cell type and time point are not known. This CDR3 is CAPRDRASTKGQYV. DNA for the CDR3: TGTGCCCCTCGGGACAGGGCCTCTACGAAGGGGCAGTACGTC.